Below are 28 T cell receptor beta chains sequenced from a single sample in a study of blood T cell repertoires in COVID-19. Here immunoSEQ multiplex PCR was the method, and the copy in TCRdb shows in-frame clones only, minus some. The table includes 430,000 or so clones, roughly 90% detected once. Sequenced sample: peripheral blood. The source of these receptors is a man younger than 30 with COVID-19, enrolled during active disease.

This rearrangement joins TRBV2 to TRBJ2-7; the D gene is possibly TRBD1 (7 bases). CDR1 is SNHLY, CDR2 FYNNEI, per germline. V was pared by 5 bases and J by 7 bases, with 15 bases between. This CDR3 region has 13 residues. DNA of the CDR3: TGTGCCAGCAGTCTTACAGGGGCGGGGGAGCAGTACTTC. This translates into CASSLTGAGEQYF.

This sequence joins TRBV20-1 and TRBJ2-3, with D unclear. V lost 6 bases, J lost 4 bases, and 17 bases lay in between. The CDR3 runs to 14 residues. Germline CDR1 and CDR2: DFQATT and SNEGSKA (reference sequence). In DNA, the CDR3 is TGCAGTGCCAGTCCAGCGCTAGGTCCAGATACGCAGTATTTT. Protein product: CSASPALGPDTQYF.

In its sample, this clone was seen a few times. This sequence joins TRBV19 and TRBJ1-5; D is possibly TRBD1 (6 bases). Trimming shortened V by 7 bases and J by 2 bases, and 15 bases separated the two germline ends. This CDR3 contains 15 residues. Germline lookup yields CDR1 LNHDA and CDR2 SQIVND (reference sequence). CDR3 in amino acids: CASTPQGGGNQPQHF. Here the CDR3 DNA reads TGTGCCAGTACCCCACAGGGTGGTGGCAATCAGCCCCAGCATTTT.

The CDR3 coding sequence is TGTGCCAGCACCGGGACAGGGGGTTCAGATACGCAGTATTTT. Translating it yields CASTGTGGSDTQYF. The gene calls are TRBV2 and TRBJ2-3, with 11 nucleotides matching TRBD1. The CDR3 consists of 14 residues. Trimming cost V 7 bases and J 4 bases; bases outside gene matches: 4. The germline gives CDR1 SNHLY, CDR2 FYNNEI.

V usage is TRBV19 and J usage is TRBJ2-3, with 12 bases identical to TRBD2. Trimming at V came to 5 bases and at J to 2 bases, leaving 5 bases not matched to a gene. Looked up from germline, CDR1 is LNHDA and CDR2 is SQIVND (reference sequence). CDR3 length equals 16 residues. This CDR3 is CASSQRLAGDTDTQYF. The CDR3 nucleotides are TGTGCCAGTAGTCAAAGACTAGCGGGGGACACAGATACGCAGTATTTT.

CDR3 in amino acids: CASSLWGENTEAFF. In DNA form, the CDR3 reads TGCGCCAGCAGCTTGTGGGGAGAAAACACTGAAGCTTTCTTT. The chain employs TRBV5-1 and TRBJ1-1; D unresolved. The CDR3 length is 14 residues. Looked up from germline, CDR1 is SGHRS and CDR2 is YFSETQ. Trimming shortened V by 1 base and J by 2 bases, and 9 bases separated the two germline ends.

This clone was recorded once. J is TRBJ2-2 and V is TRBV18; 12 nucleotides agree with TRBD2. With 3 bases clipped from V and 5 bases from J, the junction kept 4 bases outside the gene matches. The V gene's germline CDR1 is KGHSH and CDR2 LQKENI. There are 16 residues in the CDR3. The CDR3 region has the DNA TGTGCCAGCTCACCTTCCGGACTAGCGGGGACCGGGGAGCTGTTTTTT. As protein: CASSPSGLAGTGELFF.

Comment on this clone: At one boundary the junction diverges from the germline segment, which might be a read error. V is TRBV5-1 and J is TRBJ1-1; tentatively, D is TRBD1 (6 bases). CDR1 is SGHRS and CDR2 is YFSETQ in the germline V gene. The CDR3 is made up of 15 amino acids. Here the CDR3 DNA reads TGCGCCAGCAGGTTGGAAGCATTGGGGGCAAGTGAAGCTTTCTTT. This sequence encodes CASRLEALGASEAFF.

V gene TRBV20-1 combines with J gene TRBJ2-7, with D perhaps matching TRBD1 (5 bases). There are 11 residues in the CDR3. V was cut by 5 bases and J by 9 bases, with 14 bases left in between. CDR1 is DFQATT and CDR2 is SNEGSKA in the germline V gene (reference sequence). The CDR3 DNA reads TGCAGTGCTGGCACAGGTTTTCGGCAGTACTTC. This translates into CSAGTGFRQYF.

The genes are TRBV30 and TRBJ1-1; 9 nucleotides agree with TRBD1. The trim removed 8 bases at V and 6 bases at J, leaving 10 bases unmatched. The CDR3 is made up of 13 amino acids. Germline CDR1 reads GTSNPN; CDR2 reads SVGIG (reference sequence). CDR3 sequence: CAGYGQGTAEAFF. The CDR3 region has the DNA TGTGCCGGCTATGGACAGGGGACGGCTGAAGCTTTCTTT.

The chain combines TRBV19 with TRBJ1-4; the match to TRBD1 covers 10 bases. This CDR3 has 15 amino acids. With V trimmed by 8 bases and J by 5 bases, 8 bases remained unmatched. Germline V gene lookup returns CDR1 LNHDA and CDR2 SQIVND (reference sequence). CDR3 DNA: TGTGCCAGTGGATCCCCGGGACAGGGGAATGAAAAACTGTTTTTT. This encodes CASGSPGQGNEKLFF.

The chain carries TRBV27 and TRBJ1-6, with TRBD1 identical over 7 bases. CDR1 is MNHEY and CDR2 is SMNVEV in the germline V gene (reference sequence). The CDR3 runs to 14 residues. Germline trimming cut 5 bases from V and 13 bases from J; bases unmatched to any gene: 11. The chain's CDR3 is CASSLTGKIAPLHF. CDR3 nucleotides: TGTGCCAGCAGTCTGACAGGGAAGATTGCGCCCCTCCACTTT.

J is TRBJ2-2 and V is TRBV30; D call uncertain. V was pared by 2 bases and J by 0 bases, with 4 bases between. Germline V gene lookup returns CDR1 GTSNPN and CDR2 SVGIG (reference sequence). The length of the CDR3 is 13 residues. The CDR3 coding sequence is TGTGCCTGGAGTCAGGCGAACACCGGGGAGCTGTTTTTT. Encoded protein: CAWSQANTGELFF.

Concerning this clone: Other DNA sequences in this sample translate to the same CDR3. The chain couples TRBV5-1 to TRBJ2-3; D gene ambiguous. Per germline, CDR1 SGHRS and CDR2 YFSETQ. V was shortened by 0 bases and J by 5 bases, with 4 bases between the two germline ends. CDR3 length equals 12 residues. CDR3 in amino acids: CASSLDLDTQYF. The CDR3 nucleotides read TGCGCCAGCAGCTTGGACTTAGATACGCAGTATTTT.

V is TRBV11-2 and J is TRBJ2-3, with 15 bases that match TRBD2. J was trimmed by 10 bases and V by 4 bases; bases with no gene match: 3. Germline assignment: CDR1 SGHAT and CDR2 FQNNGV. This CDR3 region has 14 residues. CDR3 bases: TGTGCCAGCAGCTGGACTAGCGGGGGGGCGGCGCAGTATTTT. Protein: CASSWTSGGAAQYF.

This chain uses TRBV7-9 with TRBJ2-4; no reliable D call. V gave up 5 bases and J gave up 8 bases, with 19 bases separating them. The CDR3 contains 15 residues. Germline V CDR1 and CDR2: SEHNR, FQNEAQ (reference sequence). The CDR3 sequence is CASSPTELLTDIQYF. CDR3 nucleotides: TGTGCCAGCAGCCCCACGGAGCTCCTGACGGACATTCAGTACTTC.

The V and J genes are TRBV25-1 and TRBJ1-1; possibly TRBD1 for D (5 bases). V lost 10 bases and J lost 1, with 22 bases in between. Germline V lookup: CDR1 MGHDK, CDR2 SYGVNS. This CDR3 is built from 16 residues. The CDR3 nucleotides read TGTGCCACCAATAAAAAGGACACCGAGCGGAACACTGAAGCTTTCTTT. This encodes CATNKKDTERNTEAFF.

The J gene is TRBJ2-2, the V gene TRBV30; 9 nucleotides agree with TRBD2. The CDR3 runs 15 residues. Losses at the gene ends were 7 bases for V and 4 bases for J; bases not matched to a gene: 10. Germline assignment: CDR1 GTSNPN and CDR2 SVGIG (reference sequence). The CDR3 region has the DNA TGTGCCTTAGCTACGGGACTAGCCTTCACCGGGGAGCTGTTTTTT. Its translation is CALATGLAFTGELFF.

CDR3 protein: CASATGGNQPQHF. CDR3 DNA sequence: TGTGCCAGCGCGACAGGTGGCAATCAGCCCCAGCATTTT. V and J are TRBV3-1 (or the pseudogene TRBV3-2) and TRBJ1-5; TRBD1 might be the D (6 bases). The CDR3 is 13 amino acids. Germline V lookup: CDR1 LGHDT, CDR2 YNNKEL (reference sequence). The V and J ends lost 8 bases and 2 bases respectively, with 10 bases between them.

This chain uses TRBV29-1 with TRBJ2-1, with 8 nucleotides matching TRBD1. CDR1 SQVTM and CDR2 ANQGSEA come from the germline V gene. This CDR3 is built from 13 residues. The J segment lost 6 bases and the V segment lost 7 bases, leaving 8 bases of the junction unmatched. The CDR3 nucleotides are TGCAGCGGAAGGACAGGGAGTCTCAATGAGCAGTTCTTC. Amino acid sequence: CSGRTGSLNEQFF.

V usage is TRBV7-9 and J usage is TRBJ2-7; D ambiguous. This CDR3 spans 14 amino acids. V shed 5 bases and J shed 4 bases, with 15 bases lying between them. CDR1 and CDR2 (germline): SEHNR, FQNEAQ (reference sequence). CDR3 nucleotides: TGTGCCAGCAGCCCTGGGTTGGCGGTGTACGAGCAGTACTTC. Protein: CASSPGLAVYEQYF.

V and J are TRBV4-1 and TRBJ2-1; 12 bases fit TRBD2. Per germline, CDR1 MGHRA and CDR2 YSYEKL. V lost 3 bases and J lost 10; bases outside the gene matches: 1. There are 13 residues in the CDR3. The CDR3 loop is CASSQGLAGEQFF. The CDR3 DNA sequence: TGCGCCAGCAGCCAGGGACTAGCGGGCGAGCAGTTCTTC.

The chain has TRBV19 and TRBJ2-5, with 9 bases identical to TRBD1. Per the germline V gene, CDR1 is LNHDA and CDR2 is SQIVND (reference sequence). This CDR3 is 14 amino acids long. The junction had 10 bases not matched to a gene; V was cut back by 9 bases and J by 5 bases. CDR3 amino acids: CASPLQGAWETQYF. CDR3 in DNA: TGTGCCAGCCCACTACAGGGGGCTTGGGAGACCCAGTACTTC.

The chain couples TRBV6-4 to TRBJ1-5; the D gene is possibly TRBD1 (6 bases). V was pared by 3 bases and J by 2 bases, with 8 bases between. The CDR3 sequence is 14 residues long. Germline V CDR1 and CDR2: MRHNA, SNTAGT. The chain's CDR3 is CASSEQGGNQPQHF. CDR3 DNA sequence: TGTGCCAGCAGTGAACAGGGTGGCAATCAGCCCCAGCATTTT.

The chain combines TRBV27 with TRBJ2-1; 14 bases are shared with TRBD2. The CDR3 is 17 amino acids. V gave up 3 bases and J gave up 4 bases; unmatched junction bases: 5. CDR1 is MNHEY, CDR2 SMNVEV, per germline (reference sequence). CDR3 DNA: TGTGCCAGCAGTTTTGAGGGGACTAGCGGGAGTTACAATGAGCAGTTCTTC. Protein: CASSFEGTSGSYNEQFF.

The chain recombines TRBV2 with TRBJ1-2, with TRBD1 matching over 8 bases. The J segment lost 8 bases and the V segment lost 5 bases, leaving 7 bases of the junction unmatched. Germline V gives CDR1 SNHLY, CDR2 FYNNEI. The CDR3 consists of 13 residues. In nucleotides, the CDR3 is TGTGCCAGCAGTCACGACAGGGGCGACGGCTACACCTTC. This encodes CASSHDRGDGYTF.

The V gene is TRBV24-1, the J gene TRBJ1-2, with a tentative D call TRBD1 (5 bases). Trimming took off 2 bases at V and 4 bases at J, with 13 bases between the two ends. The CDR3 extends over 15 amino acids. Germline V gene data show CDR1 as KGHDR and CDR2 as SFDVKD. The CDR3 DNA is TGTGCCACCAGTGATTCTCGGGGGTCCCCCTATGGCTACACCTTC. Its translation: CATSDSRGSPYGYTF.

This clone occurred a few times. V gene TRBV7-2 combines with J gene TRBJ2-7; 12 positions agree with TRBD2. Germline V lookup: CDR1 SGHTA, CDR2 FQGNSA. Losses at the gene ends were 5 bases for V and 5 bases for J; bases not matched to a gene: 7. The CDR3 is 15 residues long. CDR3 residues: CASSITSGRHNEQYF. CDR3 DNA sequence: TGTGCCAGCAGCATCACTAGCGGGAGGCACAACGAGCAGTACTTC.